These 6 T cell receptor beta chains were all obtained from the same sample, sequenced in a study of glioma-infiltrating T cells after dendritic cell vaccination. Produced via immunoSEQ multiplex PCR; TCRdb's table is partial and in-frame only. The sample consists of 90,000 to 100,000 clones, approximately 81% of them appearing once. The source material was blood, sampled before dendritic cell vaccination. The receptors were sampled from a human donor with glioblastoma.

The chain employs TRBV25-1 and TRBJ2-7; D unclear. The V and J ends lost 8 bases and 4 bases respectively, with 6 bases between them. Germline CDR1 is MGHDK and CDR2 is SYGVNS. The CDR3 contains 10 residues. For the CDR3, the DNA is TGTGCCAGCGAGCTATACGAGCAGTACTTC. The encoded protein is CASELYEQYF.

This clone came up once. This chain joins TRBV2 and TRBJ1-4; TRBD1 aligns across 9 bases. After removal of 11 bases from V and 5 bases from J, the junction contained 6 bases not matched to a gene. The CDR3 has 13 residues. CDR1 SNHLY and CDR2 FYNNEI come from the germline V gene. CDR3 sequence: CAGSGQGNEKLFF. The CDR3 coding sequence is TGTGCCGGTTCCGGACAGGGGAATGAAAAACTGTTTTTT.

The chain links TRBV28 to TRBJ1-1, with D possibly matching TRBD1 (5 bases). The CDR3 extends over 11 amino acids. Germline CDR1 and CDR2: MDHEN and SYDVKM. Trimming took 10 bases from V and 5 from J, leaving 11 bases between them. CDR3 coding DNA: TGTGCCACCCGGGGGAGAACTGAAGCTTTCTTT. Translating it yields CATRGRTEAFF.

This chain joins TRBV5-6 and TRBJ2-1, with a tentative D call TRBD2 (6 bases). The V end lost 1 base, the J end lost 8 bases, and 16 bases lay between the germline ends. In germline, CDR1 is SGHDT, CDR2 YYEEEE. CDR3 size: 15 residues. The CDR3 DNA reads as TGTGCCAGCAGCTTGCCCGTAGCGGCCACTGATGAGCAGTTCTTC. As protein: CASSLPVAATDEQFF.

The V call is TRBV18, the J call TRBJ2-1, with 8 bases aligning to TRBD2. Looked up from germline, CDR1 is KGHSH and CDR2 is LQKENI. There are 16 residues in the CDR3. Trimming took 0 bases from V and 4 from J; bases not matched to a gene: 5. CDR3 in DNA: TGTGCCAGCTCACCACCTTCGACTAGCGAATACAATGAGCAGTTCTTC. This sequence encodes CASSPPSTSEYNEQFF.

This clone has only one observation. The chain couples TRBV2 to TRBJ2-3; TRBD2 aligns across 7 bases. Germline lookup yields CDR1 SNHLY and CDR2 FYNNEI. The V gene end was trimmed by 4 bases and the J gene end by 3 bases; junction bases not matched to a gene: 7. This CDR3 is 15 amino acids long. The CDR3 DNA sequence: TGTGCCAGCAGTGGGCGGACTAGATTTACAGATACGCAGTATTTT. Protein sequence: CASSGRTRFTDTQYF.